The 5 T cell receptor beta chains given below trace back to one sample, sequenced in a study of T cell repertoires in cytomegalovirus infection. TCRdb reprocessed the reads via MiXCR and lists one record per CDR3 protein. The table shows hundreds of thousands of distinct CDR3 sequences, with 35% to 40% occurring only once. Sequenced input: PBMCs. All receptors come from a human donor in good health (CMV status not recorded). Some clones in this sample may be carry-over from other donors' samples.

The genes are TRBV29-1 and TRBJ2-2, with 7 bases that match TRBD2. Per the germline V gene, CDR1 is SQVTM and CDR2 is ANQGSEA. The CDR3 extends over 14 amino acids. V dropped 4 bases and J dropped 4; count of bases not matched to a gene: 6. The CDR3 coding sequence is TGCAGCGTTGGTTCTAGCGGTCCCACCGGGGAGCTGTTTTTT. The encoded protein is CSVGSSGPTGELFF.

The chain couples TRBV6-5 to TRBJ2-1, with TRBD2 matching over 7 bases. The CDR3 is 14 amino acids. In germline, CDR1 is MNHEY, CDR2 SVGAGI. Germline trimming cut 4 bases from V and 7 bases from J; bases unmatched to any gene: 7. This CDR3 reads CASSSGLGRNEQFF. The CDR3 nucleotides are TGTGCCAGCAGTTCAGGACTAGGTAGGAATGAGCAGTTCTTC.

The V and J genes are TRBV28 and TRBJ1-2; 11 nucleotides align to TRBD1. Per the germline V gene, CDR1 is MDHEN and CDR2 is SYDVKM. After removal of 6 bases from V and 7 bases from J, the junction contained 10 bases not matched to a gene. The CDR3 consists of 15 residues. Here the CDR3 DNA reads TGTGCCAGCAGGCCTCGGACAGGGGGCATCGGTGGCTACACCTTC. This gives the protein CASRPRTGGIGGYTF.

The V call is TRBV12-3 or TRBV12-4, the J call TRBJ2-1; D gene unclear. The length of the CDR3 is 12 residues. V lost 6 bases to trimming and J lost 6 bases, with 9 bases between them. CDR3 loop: CASSERTNEQFF. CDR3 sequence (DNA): TGTGCCAGCAGCGAAAGGACCAATGAGCAGTTCTTC.

This CDR3 reads CASSTPNLNTEAFF. CDR3 nucleotide sequence: TGTGCCAGTAGTACCCCGAATCTGAACACTGAAGCTTTCTTT. The chain combines TRBV19 with TRBJ1-1; no reliable D call. Germline CDR1 is LNHDA and CDR2 is SQIVND (reference sequence). Trimming removed 4 bases from V and 0 bases from J, with 9 bases in between. The CDR3 totals 14 residues.